Listed below are T cell receptor beta chains from one sample, sequenced in a study of OX40 agonist ivuxolimab in advanced cancers. Method: immunoSEQ multiplex PCR; TCRdb's copy keeps in-frame clones and lacks some. This table holds about 100,000 clones, roughly 90% found once. This specimen was CD4+ or CD8+ T cells sorted from blood, taken in a trial of the OX40 agonist ivuxolimab. Source of these receptors: an adult with an advanced solid tumor such as melanoma, head and neck, liver or kidney cancer. The CDR3 runs from the conserved cysteine through the conserved F or W.

V	CDR3
TRBV11-1	CASSLYTGVYYEQYF
TRBV5-1	CASSPTSGGTYEQYF
TRBV29-1	CSVAMTSGAYNEQFF
TRBV6-1	CASSGTGRAYGYTF
TRBV6-5	CASNEGRAGELFF
TRBV15	CATSRGVNTEAFF
TRBV7-3	CASSSDRGRETQYF
TRBV29-1	CSVLGQGTNEKLFF
TRBV11-2	CASSSRLAGALSVEQYF
TRBV5-1	CASSRGLAHEQYF
TRBV30	CAWSGQAGDHEQYF
TRBV29-1	CSVGDRGYEQYF
TRBV7-2	CASSWRVAIGELFF
TRBV6-5	CASSYSRGPLQYF
TRBV5-4	CASSPIPGTTYEQYF
TRBV5-1	CASSLDISLYEQYF